Following are 21 T cell receptor beta chains from one sample sequenced in a study of T cells after yellow fever vaccination. In TCRdb, the 5' RACE reads were re-called with MiXCR into one record per CDR3 protein. Here the sample spans 300,000 to 400,000 distinct CDR3 sequences, 3% to 4.5% being singletons. Material: PBMCs, obtained 5 days after the yellow fever booster vaccination. The receptors stem from a man between 18 and 35 years old who received the YFV17D yellow fever vaccine.

This clonotype was recorded a few times. The chain links TRBV5-1 to TRBJ2-5, with 8 nucleotides matching TRBD1. Per germline, CDR1 SGHRS and CDR2 YFSETQ. V lost 2 bases, J lost 3 bases, and 6 bases stayed unmatched. The CDR3 consists of 15 residues. CDR3 DNA: TGCGCCAGCAGCTTAACGCCGACAGGGGAAGAGACCCAGTACTTC. It codes for CASSLTPTGEETQYF. The complete variable domain, with remaining parts taken from reference TRBV5-1 and TRBJ2-5, reads KAGVTQTPRYLIKTRGQQVTLSCSPISGHRSVSWYQQTPGQGLQFLFEYFSETQRNKGNFPGRFSGRQFSNSRSEMNVSTLELGDSALYLCASSLTPTGEETQYFGPGTRLLVL.

This clonotype was observed a handful of times. The chain joins TRBV5-1 to TRBJ1-1; the match to TRBD1 covers 9 bases. There are 16 residues in the CDR3. Per the germline V gene, CDR1 is SGHRS and CDR2 is YFSETQ. Losses at the gene ends were 0 bases for V and 11 bases for J; bases not matched to a gene: 14. CDR3 sequence reads: CASSLASSGTGMFAFF. CDR3 DNA sequence: TGCGCCAGCAGCTTGGCCTCGTCAGGGACAGGGATGTTTGCTTTCTTT. The full variable domain, rest sourced from reference TRBV5-1 and TRBJ1-1, is KAGVTQTPRYLIKTRGQQVTLSCSPISGHRSVSWYQQTPGQGLQFLFEYFSETQRNKGNFPGRFSGRQFSNSRSEMNVSTLELGDSALYLCASSLASSGTGMFAFFGQGTRLTVV.

This clonotype was seen a handful of times. V and J are TRBV12-3 or TRBV12-4 and TRBJ2-1; perhaps TRBD1 as D (7 bases). The CDR3 is made up of 13 amino acids. With 7 bases removed from V and 12 bases from J, the gap between germline ends came to 19 bases. In DNA form, the CDR3 reads TGTGCCAGCAAAGAACCAGGGGGGTTAGGGCAGTTCTTC. This codes for CASKEPGGLGQFF.

This clonotype was observed many times. The V call is TRBV20-1, the J call TRBJ1-5; possible D gene TRBD1, 5 bases. There are 14 residues in the CDR3. V was pared by 6 bases and J by 4 bases, with 16 bases between. The germline V gene encodes CDR1 DFQATT and CDR2 SNEGSKA (reference sequence). The CDR3 DNA reads TGCAGTGCCCTCCGGGACGGAGCTAATCAGCCCCAGCATTTT. This encodes CSALRDGANQPQHF.

This clonotype was seen more than once but under ten times. This chain uses TRBV20-1 with TRBJ1-6, with D tentatively TRBD1 (6 bases). Germline CDR1 and CDR2: DFQATT and SNEGSKA (reference sequence). There are 15 residues in the CDR3. Trimming took 2 bases from V and 7 from J, leaving 15 bases between them. Here the CDR3 reads CSARPAMGANSPLHF. The CDR3 DNA reads TGCAGTGCTAGACCCGCGATGGGGGCAAATTCACCCCTCCACTTT.

This chain links TRBV5-6 with TRBJ2-3, with a possible D match to TRBD2 (6 bases). Per germline, CDR1 SGHDT and CDR2 YYEEEE. The CDR3 contains 13 residues. Trimming removed 7 bases from V and 5 bases from J, with 14 bases in between. The CDR3 DNA is TGTGCCAGCGCTCGGGCCGGGGGAGATACGCAGTATTTT. Its protein product is CASARAGGDTQYF.

This clonotype was counted a few times. The J gene is TRBJ1-5, the V gene TRBV14; maybe TRBD1 (5 bases). V was pared by 0 bases and J by 8 bases, with 8 bases between. Germline-derived CDR1 and CDR2 are SGHDN and FVKESK. CDR3 size: 13 residues. The CDR3 DNA sequence: TGTGCCAGCAGCCAAGATGGGGCTAAGCCCCAGCATTTT. It encodes CASSQDGAKPQHF.

This clonotype was seen more than once but under ten times. J is TRBJ1-6 and V is TRBV12-3 or TRBV12-4; D is perhaps TRBD1 (6 bases). This CDR3 contains 14 residues. V dropped 4 bases and J dropped 7 bases, with 11 bases sitting between them. In nucleotides, the CDR3 is TGTGCCAGCAGTTCCGGCAGGGGAAATTCACCCCTCCACTTT. Translating it yields CASSSGRGNSPLHF.

This clonotype was seen a few times. The J gene is TRBJ1-5, the V gene TRBV20-1; 9 bases are shared with TRBD1. The germline V gene encodes CDR1 DFQATT and CDR2 SNEGSKA (reference sequence). The CDR3 covers 14 residues. J was trimmed by 4 bases and V by 4 bases; bases with no gene match: 5. CDR3 sequence: CSAIPGTGNQPQHF. DNA for the CDR3: TGCAGTGCTATACCCGGGACAGGGAATCAGCCCCAGCATTTT.

This clonotype was found a few times. The V gene is TRBV5-1, the J gene TRBJ1-1; D may be TRBD1 (6 bases). The V end was cut by 7 bases, the J end by 5 bases, with 15 bases between. Germline V CDR1 and CDR2: SGHRS, YFSETQ. The CDR3 is 13 residues long. The CDR3 sequence is CASYSPGATEAFF. The CDR3 DNA follows: TGCGCCAGCTATTCTCCAGGGGCTACTGAAGCTTTCTTT.

This chain links TRBV7-7 with TRBJ2-5; TRBD2 might be the D (5 bases). The length of the CDR3 is 13 residues. The ends were cut back, 1 base at V and 5 bases at J, with 8 bases in the middle. The V gene's germline CDR1 is SSHAT and CDR2 FNYEAQ (reference sequence). For the CDR3, the DNA is TGTGCCAGCAGCTTAGACGGGATGGAGACCCAGTACTTC. This sequence encodes CASSLDGMETQYF. The complete variable domain, with remaining parts taken from reference TRBV7-7 and TRBJ2-5, reads GAGVSQSPRYKVTKRGQDVTLRCDPISSHATLYWYQQALGQGPEFLTYFNYEAQPDKSGLPSDRFSAERPEGSISTLTIQRTEQRDSAMYRCASSLDGMETQYFGPGTRLLVL.

This clonotype was seen many times. The genes are TRBV7-2 and TRBJ2-1; D unresolved. The germline V gene has CDR1 SGHTA and CDR2 FQGNSA. Trimming left V 5 bases short and J 0 bases short, with 11 bases between. CDR3 size: 15 residues. In DNA, the CDR3 is TGTGCCAGCAGCGAGGCGGTAAACTCCTACAATGAGCAGTTCTTC. Protein sequence: CASSEAVNSYNEQFF.

This clonotype showed up just a few times. V usage is TRBV20-1 and J usage is TRBJ2-7; D call uncertain. The CDR3 is 12 residues long. The V end lost 0 bases, the J end lost 7 bases, and 10 bases lay between the germline ends. The germline V gene has CDR1 DFQATT and CDR2 SNEGSKA (reference sequence). This chain's CDR3 is CSARDRIPEQYF. CDR3 DNA sequence: TGCAGTGCTAGAGATCGAATACCGGAGCAGTACTTC.

The V call is TRBV5-1, the J call TRBJ2-5, with TRBD2 identical over 7 bases. The CDR3 runs 15 residues. The germline V gene encodes CDR1 SGHRS and CDR2 YFSETQ. The trim removed 1 base at V and 2 bases at J, leaving 5 bases unmatched. The CDR3 DNA follows: TGCGCCAGCAGCTTGATGGCGGGGGTACAAGAGACCCAGTACTTC. The encoded protein is CASSLMAGVQETQYF.

This chain links TRBV25-1 with TRBJ1-2; no definite D call. V lost 8 bases and J 6 bases, leaving 10 bases between the germline ends. The germline V gene encodes CDR1 MGHDK and CDR2 SYGVNS. The CDR3 is 11 residues long. CDR3 loop: CASLSLNGYTF. The CDR3 DNA sequence: TGTGCCAGCCTATCGTTGAATGGCTACACCTTC.

Only a few counts were recorded for this clonotype. The rearrangement uses TRBV6-2 or TRBV6-3 and TRBJ2-7; D is ambiguous. Deletions cut 2 bases from V and 2 bases from J, with 7 bases between. The CDR3 length is 13 residues. From germline, CDR1 is MNHEY and CDR2 SVGEGT. Written as DNA, the CDR3 is TGTGCCAGCAGTTACGGCGGAACCTACGAGCAGTACGTC. It specifies CASSYGGTYEQYV.

This clonotype has only a few counts. The chain recombines TRBV12-3 or TRBV12-4 with TRBJ2-2, with D possibly matching TRBD1 (5 bases). V was pared by 7 bases and J by 6 bases, with 9 bases between. This CDR3 is 12 amino acids long. The CDR3 spells CASTTGPGELFF. The CDR3 DNA follows: TGTGCCAGCACCACAGGACCCGGGGAGCTGTTTTTT.

This clonotype has at least ten counts. The chain links TRBV7-2 to TRBJ2-3, with 10 bases aligning to TRBD2. CDR1 and CDR2 (germline): SGHTA, FQGNSA. The CDR3 is 16 residues long. V lost 5 bases and J lost 2; bases outside the gene matches: 7. The CDR3 DNA reads as TGTGCCAGCAGCCGTATCACTAGCGGGGTCACAGATACGCAGTATTTT. It yields the protein CASSRITSGVTDTQYF.

This clonotype has ten or more counts. This chain uses TRBV5-1 with TRBJ1-2, with D tentatively TRBD1 (6 bases). In germline, CDR1 is SGHRS, CDR2 YFSETQ. The CDR3 contains 13 residues. Between the trimmed V and J ends, which lost 5 bases and 3 bases, there was a span of 11 bases. The CDR3 DNA sequence: TGCGCCAGCAGTCCGGGGGCCGACTATGGCTACACCTTC. Residues: CASSPGADYGYTF.

This clonotype was picked up many times. V usage is TRBV20-1 and J usage is TRBJ1-6, with D hard to call. Trimming removed 6 bases at V and 7 bases at J, with 19 bases between. The CDR3 is 15 residues long. Germline V lookup: CDR1 DFQATT, CDR2 SNEGSKA (reference sequence). CDR3 coding DNA: TGCAGTGCCTCCGGGGTGGCGGTGGGAAATTCACCCCTCCACTTT. Residues: CSASGVAVGNSPLHF.

The gene calls are TRBV6-5 and TRBJ2-1; 14 nucleotides match TRBD2. Germline CDR1 and CDR2: MNHEY and SVGAGI. Trimming at V came to 4 bases and at J to 5 bases, leaving 4 bases not matched to a gene. The CDR3 is 16 amino acids. This chain's CDR3 is CASSSRTSGGNNEQFF. As DNA, the CDR3 is TGTGCCAGCAGTTCAAGGACTAGCGGGGGGAACAATGAGCAGTTCTTC.